Each of the 3 T cell receptor beta chains below was sequenced from the same sample in a study of T cells expressing NK-cell markers. TCRdb re-called the 5' RACE reads; every CDR3 protein appears as one record, without DNA. Its table records 300,000 or so distinct CDR3 sequences. What was sequenced was blood T cells: a sorted CD56 or NKG2C T cell subset, CD4+ or CD8+ T cells, or bulk PBMC T cells (not recorded which). Receptors originate from a woman aged 18-70 years in good health.

The chain joins TRBV5-1 to TRBJ2-1; there is no DNA to check the TCRdb D call of TRBD2. Germline lookup yields CDR1 SGHRS and CDR2 YFSETQ. The length of the CDR3 is 16 residues. This chain's CDR3 is CASSPGTSGIYNEQFF.

V and J are TRBV19 and TRBJ1-4. CDR3 size: 14 residues. In germline, CDR1 is LNHDA, CDR2 SQIVND (reference sequence). The CDR3 loop is CASSPLGREEKLFF.

The V call is TRBV12-3 or TRBV12-4, the J call TRBJ2-2; TCRdb indicates TRBD1, and absent DNA this call remains unverified. This CDR3 is 16 amino acids long. CDR3 in amino acids: CASSHTDRAYTGELFF.